This TCR beta chain was captured by sequencing in a study of shared clonotypes between healthy human individuals. Overall study results and limits: Among the subsets, naive ones generally showed larger estimated richness than memory ones.

Libraries were prepared by immunoSEQ multiplex PCR; TCRdb keeps only in-frame clonotypes and omits some of them. The profile shows about 1 million clones, approximately 78% of them singletons. Adult donors, all healthy and HIV-negative, had no recent acute infections or vaccinations. In the CD4+ fraction, cells were divided into CD45RA+ naive and CD45RA-negative memory subsets. Between the trimmed V and J ends, which lost 8 bases and 4 bases, there was a span of 11 bases. The germline gives CDR1 SNHLY, CDR2 FYNNEI. The CDR3 runs to 12 residues. This clone was detected only a few times. What it binds is not known.

The specimen was memory CD4+ T cells from PBMCs. Noted subset: CD45RA-negative fraction. The chain joins TRBV2 to TRBJ1-2; D is possibly TRBD1 (5 bases). The TCR sequence derives from a man aged 18 to 30 in good health. Some clones in this sample may be carry-over from other donors' samples. CDR3 region: CASASQGYGYTF. DNA of the CDR3: TGTGCCAGCGCATCCCAGGGCTATGGCTACACCTTC.